Sequencing of this T cell receptor beta chain was carried out in a study of blood T cell repertoires in COVID-19. TCRdb keeps only in-frame clones here, not all; method: immunoSEQ multiplex PCR. The table records a few hundred thousand clones, around 84% of them present only once. Between the trimmed V and J ends, which lost 6 bases and 6 bases, there was a span of 11 bases. CDR1 is MNHEY and CDR2 is SMNVEV in the germline V gene (reference sequence). There are 13 residues in the CDR3. V and J are TRBV27 and TRBJ1-4; TRBD1 might be the D (5 bases). The TCR was taken from a man aged 35 to 55 with acute or convalescent COVID-19. The sequenced material came from peripheral blood. The CDR3 DNA is TGTGCCAGCAGGGCGGGGCCGGATGAAAAACTGTTTTTT. Translating it yields CASRAGPDEKLFF.